The count of the clone carrying this TCR beta chain is one. The authors ran the assay at deep level. Several immunoSEQ plates held equal portions of the genomic DNA taken from each subset. Per the original methods: ImmunoSEQ gave junction-only sequences without quality scores, so filtering differed. Clones were sequenced by immunoSEQ multiplex PCR, and TCRdb holds only the in-frame ones, with some missing. D and trimming come from the DNA, and the V and J calls and clone size come from that table. The table records over 1.4 million clones, roughly 96% of them present only once. This specimen comes from a study of shared clonotypes between healthy human individuals. Trimming shortened V by 5 bases and J by 2 bases, and 10 bases separated the two germline ends. Germline V gene sequence: CDR1 SGHTA, CDR2 FQGTGA. The CDR3 covers 13 residues.

V gene TRBV7-3 combines with J gene TRBJ2-7, with D maybe TRBD2 (5 bases). This clonotype was obtained from a man between 25 and 39 years old in good health. The material sequenced was naive CD4+ T cells sorted from blood. Subset here: CD45RA+ positively selected. CDR3 sequence reads: CASSQLVPYEQYF. CDR3 DNA: TGTGCCAGCAGCCAACTAGTCCCCTACGAGCAGTACTTC.